This TCR beta chain derives from a study of CD8 T cells in Susac syndrome. Study background: Among the Susac syndrome patients who underwent sequencing, roughly six had clinically active disease, while eight of them were in remission.

V lost 2 bases and J 8 bases, leaving 9 bases between the germline ends. The CDR3 consists of 11 residues. Germline V lookup: CDR1 GTSNPN, CDR2 SVGIG (reference sequence). About 0.45 to 1 ug RNA was reverse transcribed with random hexamers. Multiplex immunoSEQ PCR targeted 54 Vbeta and 13 Jbeta TCR beta segments. One entry per CDR3 protein results from TCRdb running MiXCR on the immunoSEQ multiplex PCR reads. Of about 170,000 distinct CDR3 sequences listed, around 95% were seen once; the top ten hold around 0.12%. Blood CD8+ and CD4+ T cells underwent high-throughput TCR beta sequencing. V is TRBV30 and J is TRBJ1-1; no reliable D call. This clonotype originated in a human donor with Susac syndrome. Sequences were obtained from CD4+ T cells from PBMCs. The CDR3 DNA follows: TGTGCCTGGAGTTACGGGCACGAAGCTTTCTTT. Residues: CAWSYGHEAFF.